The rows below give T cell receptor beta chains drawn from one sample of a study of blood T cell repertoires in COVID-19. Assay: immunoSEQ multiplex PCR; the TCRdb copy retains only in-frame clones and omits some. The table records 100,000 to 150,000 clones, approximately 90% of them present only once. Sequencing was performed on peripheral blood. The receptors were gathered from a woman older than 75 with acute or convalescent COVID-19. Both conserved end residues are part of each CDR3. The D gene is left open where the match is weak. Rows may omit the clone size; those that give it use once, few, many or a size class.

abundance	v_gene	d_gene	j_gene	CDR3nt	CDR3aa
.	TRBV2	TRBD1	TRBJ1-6	TGTGCCAGCAGGCCTCCCCTTCGACAGGGAATACGATCACCCCTCCACTTT	CASRPPLRQGIRSPLHF
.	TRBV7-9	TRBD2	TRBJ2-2	TGTGCCAGCAGCTCTGATTTCAGCGGGAGTTGGAACACCGGGGAGCTGTTTTTT	CASSSDFSGSWNTGELFF
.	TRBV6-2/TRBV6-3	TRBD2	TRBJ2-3	TGTGCCAGCAGTTATACTAGCGGGGGGGCAGATACGCAGTATTTT	CASSYTSGGADTQYF
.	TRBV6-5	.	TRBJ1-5	TGTGCCAGCAGTTATGCAGGGGAGAGCAATCAGCCCCAGCATTTT	CASSYAGESNQPQHF
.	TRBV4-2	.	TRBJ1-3	TGTGCCAGCAGCCAACAAGGTCGACAGAGCTCTGGAAACACCATATATTTT	CASSQQGRQSSGNTIYF
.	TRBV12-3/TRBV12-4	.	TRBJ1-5	TGTGCCAGCAGTTTCACCCGGTCTCAGCCCCAGCATTTT	CASSFTRSQPQHF
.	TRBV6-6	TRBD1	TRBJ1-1	TGTGCCAGCCATACAGGGGGCGGGGGTGAAGCTTTCTTT	CASHTGGGGEAFF
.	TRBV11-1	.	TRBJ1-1	TGTGCCAGCAGCGAAGTGGGGCGGACGGTTGTCACTGAAGCTTTCTTT	CASSEVGRTVVTEAFF
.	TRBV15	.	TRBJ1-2	TGTGCCACCAGCAGAGAATCAGGACTTTATTATGGCTACACCTTC	CATSRESGLYYGYTF
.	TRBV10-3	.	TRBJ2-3	TGTGCCATCAGAACCCCGGGAGTAGATACGCAGTATTTT	CAIRTPGVDTQYF
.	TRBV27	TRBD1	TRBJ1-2	TGTGCCAGCAGTCCCCTCGACAGGGCCCCCTATGGCTACACCTTC	CASSPLDRAPYGYTF
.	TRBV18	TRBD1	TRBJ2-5	TGTGCCAGCTCACCTAACCGGGACAGGGAGGAGACCCAGTACTTC	CASSPNRDREETQYF
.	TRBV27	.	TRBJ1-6	TGTGCCAGCAGGATTCTCAGCTCCTATAATTCACCCCTCCACTTT	CASRILSSYNSPLHF
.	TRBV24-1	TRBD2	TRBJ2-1	TGTGCCACCAGTGGCCTGACTAGCGGGATATACAATGAGCAGTTCTTC	CATSGLTSGIYNEQFF
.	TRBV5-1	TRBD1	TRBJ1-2	TGCGCCAGCAGCCCAGCCACCCGGACAGGCGTCTATGGCTACACCTTC	CASSPATRTGVYGYTF
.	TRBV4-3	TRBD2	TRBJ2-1	TGCGCCAGCAGCCAGGGAGCGGGGGGATATGCAAATGAGCAGTTCTTC	CASSQGAGGYANEQFF
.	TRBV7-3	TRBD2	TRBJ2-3	TGTGCCAGCAGCCCGCGACTAGCGGGAGCGGCAGATACGCAGTATTTT	CASSPRLAGAADTQYF
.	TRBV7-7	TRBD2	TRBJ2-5	TGTGCCAGCAGCTTGGCTAGCGGGGGGGCCAAAGAGACCCAGTACTTC	CASSLASGGAKETQYF
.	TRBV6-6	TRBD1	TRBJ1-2	TGTGCCAGCAGTACCCAGGGGGCAAACTATGGCTACACCTTC	CASSTQGANYGYTF
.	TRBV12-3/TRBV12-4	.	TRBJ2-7	TGTGCCAGCAGAAGAGATACTTACGAGCAGTACTTC	CASRRDTYEQYF
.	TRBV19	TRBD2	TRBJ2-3	TGTGCCAGTAGTATCCAGCGGGGGGGGCTGTCGGGCACAGATACGCAGTATTTT	CASSIQRGGLSGTDTQYF
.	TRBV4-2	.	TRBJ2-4	TGTGCCAGCAGACAAGAAATCCTAGCCAAAAACATTCAGTACTTC	CASRQEILAKNIQYF
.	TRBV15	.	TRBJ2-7	TGTGCCACCAGCAGAGGGCAGGGTGTCTCCTACGAGCAGTACTTC	CATSRGQGVSYEQYF
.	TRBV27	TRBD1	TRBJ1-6	TGTGCCAGCAGTCCCGAACAGGGGACCCCCCTCCACTTT	CASSPEQGTPLHF
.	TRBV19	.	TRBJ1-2	TGTGCCAGTAGTATAGCGCGGGAAGTGAGCTATGGCTACACCTTC	CASSIAREVSYGYTF
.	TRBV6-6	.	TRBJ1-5	TGTGCCAGCAGCTCGGACAGATTCAATCAGCCCCAGCATTTT	CASSSDRFNQPQHF
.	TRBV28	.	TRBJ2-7	TGTGCCAGCAGTTCAATCCTGGCGGGGGCCTCCTACGAGCAGTACTTC	CASSSILAGASYEQYF
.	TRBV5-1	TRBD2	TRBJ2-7	TGCGCCAGCAGCCCTGGACTAGCGGGAGGATACGAGCAGTACTTC	CASSPGLAGGYEQYF
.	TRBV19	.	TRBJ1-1	TGTGCCAGTAGTTATGGGGCGGGATCTGGGACTGAAGCTTTCTTT	CASSYGAGSGTEAFF
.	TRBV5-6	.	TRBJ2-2	TGTGCCAGCAGCTCCCCGGCGGCGAACACCGGGGAGCTGTTTTTT	CASSSPAANTGELFF
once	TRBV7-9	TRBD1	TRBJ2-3	TGTGCCAGCAGCTTCACTCCGGGACAGGGTTCAGATACGCAGTATTTT	CASSFTPGQGSDTQYF
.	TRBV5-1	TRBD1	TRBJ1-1	TGCGCCAGCAGCGCCCGACAGGGGGGGAACACTGAAGCTTTCTTT	CASSARQGGNTEAFF
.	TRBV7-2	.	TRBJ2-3	TGTGCCAGCAGCCTCCTAAAGGTTAGCGGAACCAGACTTACAGATACGCAGTATTTT	CASSLLKVSGTRLTDTQYF
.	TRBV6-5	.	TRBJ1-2	TGTGCCAGCAGTACAGGGTTTTATGGCTACACCTTC	CASSTGFYGYTF
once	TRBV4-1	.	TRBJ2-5	TGCGCCAGCAGCCAAGATGGGTACAGCCAAGAGACCCAGTACTTC	CASSQDGYSQETQYF
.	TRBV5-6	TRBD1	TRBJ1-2	TGTGCCAGCAGCTTGGGGACAGGGAGCTATGGCTACACCTTC	CASSLGTGSYGYTF
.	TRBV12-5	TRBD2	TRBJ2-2	TGTGCTAGTGGCCCGTCGCGGGGGGGTGTCACCGGGGAGCTGTTTTTT	CASGPSRGGVTGELFF
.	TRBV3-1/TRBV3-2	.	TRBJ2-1	TGTGCCAGCACCCTAGCTGGTGAGCAGTTCTTC	CASTLAGEQFF
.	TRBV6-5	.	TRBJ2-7	TGTGCCAGCAGTTCATCTCAGGGATCCCACGAGCAGTACTTC	CASSSSQGSHEQYF
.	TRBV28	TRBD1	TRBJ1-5	TGTGCCAGCAGTTGGTACAGGGGTGGTAATCAGCCCCAGCATTTT	CASSWYRGGNQPQHF